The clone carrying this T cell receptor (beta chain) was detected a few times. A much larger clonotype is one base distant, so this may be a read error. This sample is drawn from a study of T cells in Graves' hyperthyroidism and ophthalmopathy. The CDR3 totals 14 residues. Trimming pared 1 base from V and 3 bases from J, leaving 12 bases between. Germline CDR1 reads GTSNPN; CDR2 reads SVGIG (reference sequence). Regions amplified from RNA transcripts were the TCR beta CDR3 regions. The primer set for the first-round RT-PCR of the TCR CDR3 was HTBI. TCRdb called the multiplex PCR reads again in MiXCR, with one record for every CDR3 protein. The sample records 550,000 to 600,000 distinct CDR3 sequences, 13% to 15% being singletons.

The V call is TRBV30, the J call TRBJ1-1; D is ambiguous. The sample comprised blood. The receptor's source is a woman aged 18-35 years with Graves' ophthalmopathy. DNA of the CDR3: TGTGCCTGGAGTGACGTACCCGGGGACACTGAAGCTTTCTTT. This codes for CAWSDVPGDTEAFF.